These 20 T cell receptor beta chains were sequenced from one sample in a study of shared clonotypes between healthy human individuals. TCRdb keeps only in-frame clones here, not all; method: immunoSEQ multiplex PCR. The data show 950,000 to 1,100,000 clones, about 84% seen once. Sequencing input: memory CD4+ T cells from PBMCs. Described subset: CD45RA-negative fraction. These receptors came from a man aged 18 to 29 in good health. Some clones in this sample may be carry-over from other donors' samples.

This clone was recorded once. The rearrangement links TRBV28 to TRBJ1-2; D is possibly TRBD1 (6 bases). The CDR3 is made up of 16 amino acids. Between the trimmed V and J ends, which lost 5 bases and 10 bases, there was a span of 26 bases. CDR1 is MDHEN, CDR2 SYDVKM, per germline. CDR3 protein: CASSNYYVQGLNDYTF. In DNA, the CDR3 is TGTGCCAGCAGTAATTATTATGTACAGGGACTCAATGACTACACCTTC.

The rearrangement joins TRBV6-6 to TRBJ2-3; no reliable D call. CDR1 is MNHNY and CDR2 is SVGAGI in the germline V gene (reference sequence). The CDR3 has 16 amino acids. The germline V and J ends were trimmed by 6 bases and 2 bases, with 18 bases remaining between them. For the CDR3, the DNA is TGTGCCAGCAGCCCTGCCTTAGTAAGGGCCACAGATACGCAGTATTTT. It is translated as CASSPALVRATDTQYF.

The chain carries TRBV7-9 and TRBJ1-5; D is ambiguous. The CDR3 sequence is 14 residues long. Trimming removed 7 bases from V and 9 bases from J, with 19 bases in between. Germline V gives CDR1 SEHNR, CDR2 FQNEAQ (reference sequence). CDR3 amino acids: CASTSEVEVGPQHF. CDR3 DNA sequence: TGTGCCAGCACCTCCGAAGTGGAAGTTGGGCCCCAGCATTTT.

The chain recombines TRBV14 with TRBJ2-3, with TRBD1 matching over 7 bases. Trimming removed 5 bases from V and 2 bases from J; junction bases left unmatched: 7. Germline-derived CDR1 and CDR2 are SGHDN and FVKESK. The CDR3 has 15 residues. The CDR3 loop is CASSSPGQNTDTQYF. The CDR3 nucleotides read TGTGCCAGCAGCTCCCCGGGACAGAACACAGATACGCAGTATTTT.

In this sample, this clone turned up many times. V usage is TRBV9 and J usage is TRBJ2-5; perhaps TRBD1 as D (6 bases). The CDR3 covers 13 residues. Germline V gene data show CDR1 as SGDLS and CDR2 as YYNGEE. Trimming removed 4 bases from V and 1 base from J, with 8 bases in between. CDR3 nucleotide sequence: TGTGCCAGCAGCACAGGGACCCAAGAGACCCAGTACTTC. It codes for CASSTGTQETQYF.

V is TRBV5-6 and J is TRBJ1-2, with D unresolved. V was clipped by 4 bases and J by 3 bases, with 16 bases between them. Per the germline V gene, CDR1 is SGHDT and CDR2 is YYEEEE. This CDR3 spans 15 amino acids. CDR3 protein: CASSLRTRSDYGYTF. Here the CDR3 DNA reads TGTGCCAGCAGCCTACGAACGCGGAGCGACTATGGCTACACCTTC.

This sequence joins TRBV2 and TRBJ2-5; D unresolved. This CDR3 comprises 14 residues. Germline V gives CDR1 SNHLY, CDR2 FYNNEI. V gave up 4 bases and J gave up 7 bases, with 16 bases separating them. In nucleotides, the CDR3 is TGTGCCAGCAGTGTAAACGGAGTCCGACGGACCCAGTACTTC. Its protein product is CASSVNGVRRTQYF.

This rearrangement joins TRBV29-1 to TRBJ2-1, with D possibly matching TRBD1 (6 bases). V shed 4 bases and J shed 4 bases, with 11 bases lying between them. Germline loops: CDR1 SQVTM, CDR2 ANQGSEA. CDR3 length equals 13 residues. CDR3 sequence (DNA): TGCAGCGTTGTGTCTGGACAGTACAATGAGCAGTTCTTC. It encodes CSVVSGQYNEQFF.

For this clone: A much larger clone differs from this one at a single base, so this may be a read error. V gene TRBV9 combines with J gene TRBJ1-1; a possible D gene is TRBD1 (5 bases). Germline CDR1 and CDR2: SGDLS and YYNGEE. The CDR3 has 14 residues. CDR3: CASGVDTDTRRPFF. CDR3 nucleotide sequence: TGTGCCAGCGGCGTAGACACGGACACCCGAAGACCTTTCTTT. Full variable domain (missing parts from reference TRBV9 and TRBJ1-1): DSGVTQTPKHLITATGQRVTLRCSPRSGDLSVYWYQQSLDQGLQFLIQYYNGEERAKGNILERFSAQQFPDLHSELNLSSLELGDSALYFCASGVDTDTRRPFFGQGTRLTVV.

This sequence joins TRBV28 and TRBJ2-1, with D uncertain. The germline V gene encodes CDR1 MDHEN and CDR2 SYDVKM. This CDR3 has 12 amino acids. The V gene lost 6 bases and the J gene lost 5 bases, with 8 bases spanning the gap. The CDR3 region has the DNA TGTGCCAGCAGCCAGCTCCACAATGAGCAGTTCTTC. Encoded protein: CASSQLHNEQFF.

This clone was counted at least ten times. This sequence joins TRBV5-1 and TRBJ2-2; 8 positions agree with TRBD1. V gave up 3 bases and J gave up 7 bases; unmatched junction bases: 5. The CDR3 totals 14 residues. CDR1 is SGHRS, CDR2 YFSETQ, per germline. The CDR3 region is CASSSGGANGELFF. In DNA form, the CDR3 reads TGCGCCAGCAGCTCAGGGGGCGCGAACGGGGAGCTGTTTTTT.

The chain is built from TRBV6-5 and TRBJ2-7; 10 bases fit TRBD2. Germline V lookup: CDR1 MNHEY, CDR2 SVGAGI. V shed 3 bases, J shed 2 bases, and the junction held 1 base outside the gene matches. This CDR3 contains 14 residues. CDR3 protein: CASSYLAGAYEQYF. The CDR3 DNA sequence: TGTGCCAGCAGTTATCTAGCGGGAGCCTACGAGCAGTACTTC.

This clone occurred once. The rearrangement links TRBV12-5 to TRBJ2-2; D is perhaps TRBD1 (7 bases). Trimming removed 7 bases at V and 3 bases at J, with 9 bases between. Germline assignment: CDR1 LGHNT and CDR2 FRNRAP. This CDR3 comprises 13 residues. Here the CDR3 reads CASAGGYTGELFF. The DNA of the CDR3 is TGTGCTAGTGCAGGGGGGTACACCGGGGAGCTGTTTTTT. The entire variable domain, with the rest obtained from reference TRBV12-5 and TRBJ2-2, is as follows: DARVTQTPRHKVTEMGQEVTMRCQPILGHNTVFWYRQTMMQGLELLAYFRNRAPLDDSGMPKDRFSAEMPDATLATLKIQPSEPRDSAVYFCASAGGYTGELFFGEGSRLTVL.

The chain's CDR3 is CASSPGPLNTEAFF. The CDR3 nucleotides are TGTGCCAGCAGCCCGGGACCGCTAAACACTGAAGCTTTCTTT. The genes are TRBV9 and TRBJ1-1, with D maybe TRBD1 (5 bases). V shed 4 bases and J shed 2 bases, with 12 bases lying between them. Per the germline V gene, CDR1 is SGDLS and CDR2 is YYNGEE. This CDR3 spans 14 amino acids.

The table lists this clone with a count of one. V usage is TRBV7-6 and J usage is TRBJ2-3, with D unclear. The germline gives CDR1 SGHVS, CDR2 FNYEAQ. V dropped 0 bases and J dropped 2 bases, with 9 bases sitting between them. This CDR3 has 15 amino acids. The CDR3: CASSLAGGITDTQYF. CDR3 coding DNA: TGTGCCAGCAGCTTAGCAGGTGGGATCACAGATACGCAGTATTTT.

This clone was observed a few times. Other DNA variants within this sample encode the same CDR3. This chain links TRBV7-6 with TRBJ2-5; no firm D call. The V and J ends lost 1 base and 4 bases respectively, with 4 bases between them. CDR1 and CDR2 from the germline V gene are SGHVS and FNYEAQ. This CDR3 comprises 12 residues. CDR3 DNA: TGTGCCAGCAGCTTAGTTGGAGAGACCCAGTACTTC. Protein sequence: CASSLVGETQYF.

The chain employs TRBV5-1 and TRBJ1-2; D not resolved. V was pared by 4 bases and J by 7 bases, with 23 bases between. This CDR3 is 16 amino acids long. Germline assignment: CDR1 SGHRS and CDR2 YFSETQ. CDR3 DNA: TGCGCCAGCAGCCTGTCGGACGGGATTGGACTAGGTGGCTACACCTTC. Translated: CASSLSDGIGLGGYTF.

The chain carries TRBV5-1 and TRBJ2-3, with D perhaps being TRBD1 or TRBD2 (5 bases each). From germline, CDR1 is SGHRS and CDR2 YFSETQ. The CDR3 sequence is 14 residues long. Trimming stripped 6 bases from V and 0 bases from J, with 11 bases between. This CDR3 reads CASTWDQSTDTQYF. The CDR3 coding sequence is TGCGCCAGCACCTGGGACCAGAGCACAGATACGCAGTATTTT.

The chain combines TRBV4-2 with TRBJ2-1, with no clear D. The V end was cut by 1 base, the J end by 3 bases, with 4 bases between. The CDR3 is made up of 13 amino acids. The germline CDR1 and CDR2 sequences are LGHNA and YNFKEQ. Written as DNA, the CDR3 is TGTGCCAGCAGCCAAGGGGGCTACAATGAGCAGTTCTTC. Protein: CASSQGGYNEQFF.

The chain is built from TRBV9 and TRBJ2-1; 7 bases map to TRBD2. This CDR3 is built from 14 residues. Germline-derived CDR1 and CDR2 are SGDLS and YYNGEE. V trimming: 0 bases; J trimming: 9 bases; junction bases outside the gene matches: 6. The CDR3 bases are TGTGCCAGCAGCGTAGAGGTCCGCGGGGGTGAGCAGTTCTTC. Its protein is CASSVEVRGGEQFF.